This T cell receptor beta chain derives from a study of cytomegalovirus exposure and HLA in healthy donors. Study in general: Later analysis reported that the 120 validation repertoires shared the platform of the approximately 690 first-cohort repertoires. Overall study results and limits: A later analysis found first-cohort TCR clusters tended to co-occur in the approximately 120 validation repertoires. In vitro work confirmed that a few CMV-associated chains recognize CMV antigens.

This clone was seen more than once but under ten times. The antigen is undetermined. Sequenced by immunoSEQ multiplex PCR; TCRdb stores in-frame clones only, minus some. This table holds about 70,000 clones, more than 85% found once. CDR1 SGHDN and CDR2 FVKESK come from the germline V gene. The CDR3 spans 9 residues. Between the trimmed V and J ends, which lost 4 bases and 11 bases, there was a span of 5 bases. This receptor was taken from a man between 18 and 35 years old in good health and CMV-seropositive. V is TRBV14 and J is TRBJ1-2; D unresolved. Sequenced input: PBMCs. CDR3 coding DNA: TGTGCCAGCAGCCCCCCGTACACCTTC. It yields the protein CASSPPYTF.